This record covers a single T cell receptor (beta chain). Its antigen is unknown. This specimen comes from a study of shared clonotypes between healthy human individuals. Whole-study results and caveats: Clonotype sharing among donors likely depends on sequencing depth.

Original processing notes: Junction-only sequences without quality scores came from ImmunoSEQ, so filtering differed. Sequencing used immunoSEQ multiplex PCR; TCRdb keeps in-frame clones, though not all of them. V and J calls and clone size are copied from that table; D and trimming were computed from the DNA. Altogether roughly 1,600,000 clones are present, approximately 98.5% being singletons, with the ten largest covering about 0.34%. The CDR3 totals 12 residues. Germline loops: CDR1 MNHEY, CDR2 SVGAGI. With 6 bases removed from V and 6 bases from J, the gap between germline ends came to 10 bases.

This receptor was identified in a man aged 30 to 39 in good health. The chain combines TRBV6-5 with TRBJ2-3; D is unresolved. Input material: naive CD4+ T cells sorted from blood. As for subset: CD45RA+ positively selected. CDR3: CASSHTWDTQYF. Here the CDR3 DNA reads TGTGCCAGCAGCCACACTTGGGATACGCAGTATTTT.